A selection of T cell receptor beta chains follows, all from one sample in a study of cytomegalovirus exposure and HLA in healthy donors. Sequencing was performed with immunoSEQ multiplex PCR; in TCRdb, only in-frame clones are kept and a portion is missing. The sample contains about 130,000 clones, around 81% of which appear only once. Sequences were obtained from PBMCs. The receptors were sampled from a man aged 18 to 30 in good health and CMV-seronegative. The CDR3 runs from the conserved cysteine through the conserved F or W. D genes are given only for firm matches.

J,D,V,CDR3
TRBJ2-3,.,TRBV9,CASSLGGQRTDTQYF
TRBJ1-1,TRBD1,TRBV5-1,CASSSTGVGNTEAFF
TRBJ2-3,TRBD2,TRBV18,CASFGIAGGTDTQYF
TRBJ1-1,.,TRBV5-4,CASSLARANTEAFF
TRBJ1-1,TRBD1,TRBV10-3,CAISGPGQGRTEAFF
TRBJ1-4,TRBD1,TRBV30,CAWALDRNEKLFF
TRBJ1-1,.,TRBV27,CASSLMRNTEAFF
TRBJ1-1,TRBD1,TRBV18,CASSTGQGLNTEAFF
TRBJ1-3,.,TRBV29-1,CSVFSGNTIYF
TRBJ1-6,.,TRBV7-2,CASSPQGPIGPLHF
TRBJ1-6,TRBD1,TRBV30,CAGGTGGSPLHF
TRBJ1-5,.,TRBV30,CAWSPGGGPQHF
TRBJ1-2,.,TRBV19,CASSISQWGSYGYTF
TRBJ1-6,TRBD1,TRBV25-1,CASSGRGQGSSYNSPLHF
TRBJ2-1,TRBD1,TRBV4-1,CASSQAQGQAFNEQFF
TRBJ1-2,.,TRBV7-2,CASSLGYKRNYGYTF
TRBJ2-7,.,TRBV2,CASSLYRVSYEQYF
TRBJ2-1,TRBD2,TRBV5-1,CASSLDGGGSNEQFF
TRBJ2-1,.,TRBV27,CASASFPSSYNEQFF